The entry that follows covers one T cell receptor beta chain sequence. Germline V gives CDR1 SGHTA, CDR2 FQGTGA. This CDR3 contains 15 residues. Trimming at V came to 5 bases and at J to 4 bases, leaving 7 bases not matched to a gene. The assay was immunoSEQ multiplex PCR, and TCRdb's table has in-frame clones only and misses some. The table records about 15,000 clones, 55% to 80% of them present only once. This specimen comes from a study of neoadjuvant anti-PD-1 for oral cavity cancer. The sequences come from PBMCs, collected before nivolumab (anti-PD-1) treatment. The clonotype was recovered from a person aged 35-79 years with oral cavity squamous cell carcinoma. The chain recombines TRBV7-3 with TRBJ2-1; 8 nucleotides line up with TRBD2. The CDR3 here is CASSLAGKTYNEQFF. CDR3 in DNA: TGTGCCAGCAGCCTAGCGGGTAAAACTTACAATGAGCAGTTCTTC.